This T cell receptor (beta chain) was captured by sequencing in a study of T cells after yellow fever vaccination (dated by TCRdb to between 2019 and 2020). Some background on the complete study: The SMART-Seq v4 Ultra Low Input RNA kit was used to prepare libraries from fractions with low cell numbers. Two healthy male donors, one aged 18 to 30 and one aged 30 to 40 years, made up the cohort. To follow T-cell clones before and after both primary and booster YFV17D yellow fever vaccination, bulk TCR alpha and beta repertoires underwent longitudinal sequencing. Blood samples were taken at several timepoints before and after primary and secondary immunization, and bulk PBMC replicates and cell subsets were isolated. The study at large found these results: Most clones expanded after primary vaccination (around 97% of CD4 and roughly 90% of CD8) were re-detected after the booster, suggesting that broad memory maintenance occurred. The study included only two donors, which limits how far the findings can be generalized. The secondary T-cell response was found to be weaker but faster than the primary response, with a peak reached on day 5 rather than on day 15. A small fraction of clonotypes showed up in both the CD4 and CD8 compartments, probably as a result of convergent recombination. Computational filtering was needed because FACS-sorted repertoires could contain abundant contaminating clonotypes from the bulk population.

What the treatment or condition label conveys for this sample: live attenuated yellow fever vaccine strain. Two biological replicates of bulk PBMCs were collected at each blood-draw timepoint. A standard Ficoll-Paque protocol was used to isolate PBMCs from peripheral blood. TriZol was used to extract RNA from bulk PBMCs, CD4 and CD8 fractions, and dextramer-positive and dextramer-negative fractions. Synthesis of TCR cDNA relied on 5'RACE template switching, a step that introduced a universal primer site along with unique molecular identifiers. Priming of cDNA synthesis was performed from both the TCR alpha and TCR beta constant segments. Libraries were amplified in two PCR steps, with sample barcodes and sequencing adapters added in the second step. Sequencing of the libraries was done on either Illumina HiSeq 2500 (2x100 bp) or NovaSeq (2x150 bp). As for how the authors treated the data: MIGEC handled demultiplexing of reads and collapsing into UMI consensus sequences, while MiXCR performed V(D)J alignment. Vaccine-responding clonotypes were identified with edgeR using replicate PBMC samples, with FDR below 0.01 and a log2 fold change above 5 up to day 15 being required. Each bulk clonotype received a CD4 or CD8 identity based on whether the sequenced CD4 or CD8 repertoire contained that clonotype at higher abundance. TCRdb reran the public reads through fastp at Q25 and MiXCR, keeping productive beta chains. CDR3 protein sequences are deduplicated, and each keeps its most common genes and DNA. It is TCRdb's table, rather than the study itself, that gives the V and J calls and clone size. The sample records about 550,000 distinct CDR3 sequences, less than 20% of which are singletons. The ten biggest clones cover more than 13% of the sample.

This clonotype was detected only a few times. What antigen it recognizes has not been identified. One base away there is no much larger clone; base qualities are not given. There are 13 amino acids in the CDR3, from cysteine to phenylalanine inclusive. This entry keeps only the CDR3 DNA: 39 bases, framed from base 1. Trimming at the junction amounts to 5 bases on V and 5 bases on J, and the germline ends lie 9 bases apart. CDR1 MNHNS and CDR2 SASEGT were looked up in the germline V gene. This sequence was found in a man between 25 and 39 years old who received the YFV17D yellow fever vaccine. The sequence is built from TRBV6-1 and TRBJ2-2; the D match is possibly TRBD1 or TRBD2, with 5 bases aligned in each. Material: PBMCs, obtained 15 days after the yellow fever booster vaccination. The CDR3 in this case is CASSTGQTGELFF. The base sequence is TGTGCCAGCAGTACGGGGCAAACCGGGGAGCTGTTTTTT.